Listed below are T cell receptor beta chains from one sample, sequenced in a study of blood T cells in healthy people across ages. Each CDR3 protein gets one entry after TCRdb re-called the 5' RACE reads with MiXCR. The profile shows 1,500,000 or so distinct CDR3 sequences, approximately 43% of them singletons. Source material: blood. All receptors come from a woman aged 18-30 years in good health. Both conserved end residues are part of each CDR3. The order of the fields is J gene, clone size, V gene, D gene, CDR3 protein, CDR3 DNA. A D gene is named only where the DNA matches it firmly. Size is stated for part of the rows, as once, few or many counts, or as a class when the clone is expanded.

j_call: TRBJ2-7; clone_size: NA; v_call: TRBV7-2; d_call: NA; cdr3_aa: CASSPMWGGRDNEQYF; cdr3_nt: TGTGCCAGCAGCCCAATGTGGGGGGGACGGGACAATGAGCAGTACTTC
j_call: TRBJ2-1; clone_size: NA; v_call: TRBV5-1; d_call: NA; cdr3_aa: CASSLDSLGPGDEQFF; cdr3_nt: TGCGCCAGCAGCTTGGACAGTTTGGGTCCAGGCGATGAGCAGTTCTTC
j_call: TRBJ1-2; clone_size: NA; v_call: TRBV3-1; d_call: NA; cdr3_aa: CASSRSGSYTF; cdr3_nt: TGTGCCAGCAGCCGCTCGGGTAGCTACACCTTC
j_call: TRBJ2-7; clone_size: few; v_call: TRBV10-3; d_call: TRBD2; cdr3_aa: CAISGGGRYEQYF; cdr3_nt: TGTGCCATCAGTGGGGGGGGACGGTACGAGCAGTACTTC
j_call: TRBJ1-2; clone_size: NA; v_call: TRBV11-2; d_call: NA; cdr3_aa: CASSSARGIGNGYTF; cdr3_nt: TGTGCCAGCAGCTCCGCCCGGGGAATCGGTAATGGCTACACCTTC
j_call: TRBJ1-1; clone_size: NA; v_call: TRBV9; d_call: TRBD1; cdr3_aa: CASSLQGAGVTEAFF; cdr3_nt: TGTGCCAGCAGTCTACAGGGGGCCGGGGTTACTGAAGCTTTCTTT
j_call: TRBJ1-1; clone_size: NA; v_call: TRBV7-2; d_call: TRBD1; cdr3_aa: CASSSQGVYTEAFF; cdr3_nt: TGTGCCAGCAGCTCTCAGGGGGTGTACACTGAAGCTTTCTTT
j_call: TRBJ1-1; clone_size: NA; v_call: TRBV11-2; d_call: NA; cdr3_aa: CASSYGTSTEAFF; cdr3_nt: TGTGCCAGCAGCTACGGGACGAGCACTGAAGCTTTCTTT
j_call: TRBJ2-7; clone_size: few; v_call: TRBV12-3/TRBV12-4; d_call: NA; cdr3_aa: CASSPMTRYYEQYF; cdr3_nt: TGTGCCAGCAGTCCGATGACAAGGTATTACGAGCAGTACTTC
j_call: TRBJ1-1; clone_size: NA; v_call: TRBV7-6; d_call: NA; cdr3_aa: CASRPLLGTEAFF; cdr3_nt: TGTGCCAGCAGGCCTCTTTTGGGCACTGAAGCTTTCTTT
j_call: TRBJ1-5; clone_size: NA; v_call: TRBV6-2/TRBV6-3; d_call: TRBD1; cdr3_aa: CASSYSKRTGGEIFNQPQHF; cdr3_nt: TGTGCCAGCAGTTACTCGAAACGGACAGGGGGTGAGATATTCAATCAGCCCCAGCATTTT
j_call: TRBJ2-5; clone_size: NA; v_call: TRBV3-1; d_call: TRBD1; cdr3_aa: CASSPYTGGYETQYF; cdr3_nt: TGTGCCAGCAGCCCCTATACAGGGGGCTATGAGACCCAGTACTTC
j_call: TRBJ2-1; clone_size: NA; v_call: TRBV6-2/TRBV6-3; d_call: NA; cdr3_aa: CASSDYLSSYNEQFF; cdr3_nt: TGTGCCAGCAGTGACTATCTAAGCTCCTACAATGAGCAGTTCTTC
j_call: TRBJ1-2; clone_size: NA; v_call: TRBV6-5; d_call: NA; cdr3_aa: CASSKSYNNYGYTF; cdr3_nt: TGTGCCAGCAGTAAATCATACAACAACTATGGCTACACCTTC
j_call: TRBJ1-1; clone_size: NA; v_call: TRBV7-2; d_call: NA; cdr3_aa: CASSLSLSEAFF; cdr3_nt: TGTGCCAGCAGCTTAAGTTTATCTGAAGCTTTCTTT
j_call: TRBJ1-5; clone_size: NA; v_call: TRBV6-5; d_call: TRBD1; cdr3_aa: CASSSSTGENQPQHF; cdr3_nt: TGTGCCAGCAGTTCGTCGACAGGGGAGAATCAGCCCCAGCATTTT
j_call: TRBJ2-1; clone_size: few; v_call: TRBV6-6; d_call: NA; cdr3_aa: CASSRTVGETQFF; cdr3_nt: TGTGCCAGCAGCCGGACAGTAGGGGAGACCCAGTTCTTC
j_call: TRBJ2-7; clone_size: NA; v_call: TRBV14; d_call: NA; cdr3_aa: CASSQTFGEQYF; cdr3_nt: TGTGCCAGCAGCCAGACGTTTGGCGAGCAGTACTTC
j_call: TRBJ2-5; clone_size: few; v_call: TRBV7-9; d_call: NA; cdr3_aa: CASSSPRFEGGVETQYF; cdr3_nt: TGTGCCAGCAGCTCTCCAAGGTTCGAGGGGGGCGTAGAGACCCAGTACTTC
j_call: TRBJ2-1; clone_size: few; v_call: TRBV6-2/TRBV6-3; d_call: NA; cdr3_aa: CASSLRGSGNEQFF; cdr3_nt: TGTGCCAGCAGTCTCCGGGGGAGCGGGAATGAGCAGTTCTTC
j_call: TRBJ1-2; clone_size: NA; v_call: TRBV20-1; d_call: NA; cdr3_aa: CSAPKENRDYGCTF; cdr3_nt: TGCAGTGCTCCCAAGGAAAATAGGGACTATGGCTGCACCTTC
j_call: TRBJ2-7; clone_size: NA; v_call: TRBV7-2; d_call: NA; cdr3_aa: CASSFFSSEQYF; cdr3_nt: TGTGCCAGCAGCTTCTTTTCTAGTGAGCAGTACTTC